Shown below are 21 T cell receptor beta chains from a single sample sequenced in a study of T cells after posttransplantation cyclophosphamide. The assay was immunoSEQ multiplex PCR, and TCRdb's table has in-frame clones only and misses some. The sample lists about 21,000 clones, roughly 98% occurring once. The sequenced sample consisted of naive CD8+ T cells sorted from PBMCs. The receptors were gathered from a man aged 40-55 years in good health, CMV-negative, and a related stem cell transplant donor.

The rearrangement uses TRBV29-1 and TRBJ1-1, with no clear D. V gave up 4 bases and J gave up 1 base, with 4 bases separating them. The CDR3 is 11 residues long. Germline-derived CDR1 and CDR2 are SQVTM and ANQGSEA. DNA of the CDR3: TGCAGCGTTGCTACGAACACTGAAGCTTTCTTT. This encodes CSVATNTEAFF.

The rearrangement joins TRBV4-3 to TRBJ2-1; the match to TRBD1 covers 8 bases. Trimming cost V 1 base and J 6 bases; bases outside gene matches: 2. Germline V gene lookup returns CDR1 LGHNA and CDR2 YSLEER. This CDR3 has 14 amino acids. The DNA for the CDR3 is TGCGCCAGCAGCCAAGGGACAGGGTTCAATGAGCAGTTCTTC. Translating it yields CASSQGTGFNEQFF.

The rearrangement joins TRBV4-2 to TRBJ2-1; TRBD2 matches 9 bases. J gave up 3 bases and V 2 bases, and 2 bases lay outside the gene matches. The CDR3 covers 15 residues. Germline V CDR1 and CDR2: LGHNA, YNFKEQ. The CDR3 nucleotides are TGTGCCAGCAGCCAACTAGCGGGGAACTACAATGAGCAGTTCTTC. It encodes CASSQLAGNYNEQFF.

The chain joins TRBV4-1 to TRBJ1-5, with D unclear. This CDR3 spans 13 amino acids. Germline CDR1 MGHRA, CDR2 YSYEKL. The V gene lost 3 bases and the J gene lost 4 bases, with 7 bases spanning the gap. CDR3 bases: TGCGCCAGCAGCCAGGAGGTTAATCAGCCCCAGCATTTT. Amino acid sequence: CASSQEVNQPQHF.

The J gene is TRBJ1-1, the V gene TRBV5-4; a possible D gene is TRBD1 (6 bases). Germline loops: CDR1 SGHNT, CDR2 YYREEE (reference sequence). The CDR3 covers 15 residues. With 2 bases removed from V and 5 bases from J, the gap between germline ends came to 16 bases. CDR3 protein: CASSFGPGTTTEAFF. CDR3 DNA: TGTGCCAGCAGCTTTGGACCCGGGACAACAACTGAAGCTTTCTTT.

CDR3 sequence reads: CASSPTGTSGTADTQYF. CDR3 nucleotide sequence: TGTGCCAGCAGTCCCACCGGGACTAGCGGGACGGCAGATACGCAGTATTTT. The V call is TRBV9, the J call TRBJ2-3; 13 nucleotides align to TRBD2. The CDR3 extends over 17 amino acids. Trimming took 5 bases from V and 4 from J; bases not matched to a gene: 10. Looked up from germline, CDR1 is SGDLS and CDR2 is YYNGEE.

The chain has TRBV5-6 and TRBJ2-3; 7 nucleotides line up with TRBD1. The germline V gene encodes CDR1 SGHDT and CDR2 YYEEEE. This CDR3 spans 14 amino acids. After removal of 4 bases from V and 5 bases from J, the junction contained 7 bases not matched to a gene. CDR3: CASSRQGEEDTQYF. The CDR3, as DNA: TGTGCCAGCAGCCGACAGGGAGAGGAAGATACGCAGTATTTT.

V usage is TRBV6-1 and J usage is TRBJ2-5, with 10 bases aligning to TRBD1. In germline, CDR1 is MNHNS, CDR2 SASEGT. The CDR3 spans 14 residues. The ends lost 5 bases at V and 5 bases at J; junction bases unmatched: 5. CDR3 sequence (DNA): TGTGCCAGCAGTCGGACAGGGGGACGGGAGACCCAGTACTTC. Translating gives CASSRTGGRETQYF.

V usage is TRBV5-6 and J usage is TRBJ2-3, with TRBD2 as a possible D gene (6 bases). The V gene's germline CDR1 is SGHDT and CDR2 YYEEEE. Trimming removed 0 bases from V and 2 bases from J, with 13 bases in between. This CDR3 region has 16 residues. The CDR3 sequence is CASSLAGVGYTDTQYF. DNA of the CDR3: TGTGCCAGCAGCTTGGCGGGGGTAGGGTACACAGATACGCAGTATTTT.

For the CDR3, the DNA is TGTGCCAGCAGCGCCCCCGAGAGCACAGATACGCAGTATTTT. Residues: CASSAPESTDTQYF. V gene TRBV5-4 combines with J gene TRBJ2-3; D unclear. The CDR3 extends over 14 amino acids. The germline gives CDR1 SGHNT, CDR2 YYREEE (reference sequence). Trimming shortened V by 4 bases and J by 0 bases, and 9 bases separated the two germline ends. The full variable domain, with the rest looked up from reference TRBV5-4 and TRBJ2-3, is ETGVTQSPTHLIKTRGQQVTLRCSSQSGHNTVSWYQQALGQGPQFIFQYYREEENGRGNFPPRFSGLQFPNYSSELNVNALELDDSALYLCASSAPESTDTQYFGPGTRLTVL.

This clone has only one observation. The chain employs TRBV10-2 and TRBJ2-7, with TRBD2 identical over 11 bases. The CDR3 runs to 14 residues. V shed 10 bases, J shed 7 bases, and the junction held 12 bases outside the gene matches. CDR1 is WSHSY and CDR2 is SAAADI in the germline V gene. The DNA of the CDR3 is TGCGCCACCAAAAATAGCGGGAGGGCGGAGGAGCAGTACTTC. Translation: CATKNSGRAEEQYF.

The J gene is TRBJ1-1, the V gene TRBV7-9; D remains ambiguous. V lost 5 bases, J lost 0 bases, and 10 bases lay in between. CDR1 SEHNR and CDR2 FQNEAQ come from the germline V gene (reference sequence). CDR3 size: 14 residues. CDR3 loop: CASSARELNTEAFF. For the CDR3, the DNA is TGTGCCAGCAGCGCCCGGGAGCTGAACACTGAAGCTTTCTTT.

For the CDR3, the DNA is TGTGCCAGCAGTGAGGCCCTGTCCGACAGGCGGGTCCGGGCTTTCTTT. Translation: CASSEALSDRRVRAFF. V and J are TRBV2 and TRBJ1-1; D is possibly TRBD1 (6 bases). This CDR3 comprises 16 residues. The V end was cut by 3 bases, the J end by 11 bases, with 25 bases between. CDR1 is SNHLY and CDR2 is FYNNEI in the germline V gene.

The chain is built from TRBV10-3 and TRBJ2-1; TRBD1 might be the D (5 bases). The CDR3 covers 12 residues. Trimming stripped 6 bases from V and 8 bases from J, with 11 bases between. Germline-derived CDR1 and CDR2 are ENHRY and SYGVKD. DNA for the CDR3: TGTGCCATCAGGGGTCCCAGGGATGAGCAGTTCTTC. Encoded protein: CAIRGPRDEQFF.

This chain links TRBV5-5 with TRBJ2-3; 7 bases line up with TRBD2. V lost 1 base, J lost 2 bases, and 10 bases stayed unmatched. The CDR3 covers 17 residues. Germline loops: CDR1 SGHKS, CDR2 YYEKEE (reference sequence). The CDR3 loop is CASSLYLSGGFTDTQYF. CDR3 coding DNA: TGTGCCAGCAGCTTGTACCTTTCGGGAGGCTTCACAGATACGCAGTATTTT.

CDR3 DNA sequence: TGTGCCAGCAGTCTCCGGGGAGATCAGCCCCAGCATTTT. Amino acids: CASSLRGDQPQHF. This chain links TRBV2 with TRBJ1-5; no definite D call. Germline V lookup: CDR1 SNHLY, CDR2 FYNNEI. The CDR3 has 13 residues. Trimming cost V 5 bases and J 5 bases, with 10 bases left between them.

The chain employs TRBV30 and TRBJ2-2; D not resolved. CDR3 size: 13 residues. Between the trimmed V and J ends, which lost 7 bases and 3 bases, there was a span of 12 bases. Per germline, CDR1 GTSNPN and CDR2 SVGIG (reference sequence). CDR3 nucleotide sequence: TGTGCCTTACAACAGACCTACACCGGGGAGCTGTTTTTT. This gives the protein CALQQTYTGELFF. Filled out from reference TRBV30 and TRBJ2-2, the complete variable domain reads SQTIHQWPATLVQPVGSPLSLECTVEGTSNPNLYWYRQAAGRGLQLLFYSVGIGQISSEVPQNLSASRPQDRQFILSSKKLLLSDSGFYLCALQQTYTGELFFGEGSRLTVL.

The chain uses TRBV10-2 and TRBJ2-7, with unresolved D. The CDR3 spans 11 residues. With 0 bases removed from V and 6 bases from J, the gap between germline ends came to 3 bases. The germline CDR1 and CDR2 sequences are WSHSY and SAAADI. CDR3 loop: CASSESSEQYF. The CDR3 region has the DNA TGCGCCAGCAGTGAGTCGAGCGAGCAGTACTTC.

This sequence joins TRBV28 and TRBJ2-2; no reliable D call. The CDR3 consists of 12 residues. Per the germline V gene, CDR1 is MDHEN and CDR2 is SYDVKM. Trimming took 6 bases from V and 0 from J, leaving 2 bases between them. The CDR3 reads CASSANTGELFF. CDR3 bases: TGTGCCAGCAGCGCGAACACCGGGGAGCTGTTTTTT.

This chain links TRBV5-5 with TRBJ1-2; D perhaps matches TRBD1 (6 bases). The germline V gene encodes CDR1 SGHKS and CDR2 YYEKEE (reference sequence). V was cut by 0 bases and J by 0 bases, with 15 bases left in between. The CDR3 is 17 residues long. The CDR3 region is CASSLEGEPSPNYGYTF. As DNA, the CDR3 is TGTGCCAGCAGCTTGGAGGGGGAACCTTCACCTAACTATGGCTACACCTTC.

The chain links TRBV5-5 to TRBJ2-5; 9 nucleotides agree with TRBD1. This CDR3 spans 14 amino acids. Germline V gene sequence: CDR1 SGHKS, CDR2 YYEKEE (reference sequence). Trimming removed 4 bases from V and 4 bases from J; junction bases left unmatched: 5. CDR3 region: CASSAYRGRETQYF. CDR3 DNA: TGTGCCAGCAGCGCCTACAGGGGGCGAGAGACCCAGTACTTC.